The following is a T cell receptor (beta chain) sequence with its context. The antigen is unknown. Looked up from germline, CDR1 is SGHVS and CDR2 is FNYEAQ. V lost 0 bases and J 0 bases, leaving 7 bases between the germline ends. CDR3 length: 15 residues. Quantitative barcoded 5'-RACE was used to prepare TCR beta libraries. Each CDR3 protein is one row after TCRdb ran MiXCR on the 5' RACE reads. The repertoire consists of 100,000 or so distinct CDR3 sequences, with less than 25% occurring once and the leading ten covering 9% to 15%. This sample is part of a study of CD8 T cells in ankylosing spondylitis. Broader study findings: What appeared characteristic of ankylosing spondylitis blood was a TCR beta motif of fewer than ten highly homologous variants. Researchers report that disease-linked clones proved CD8+ and relatively rare in peripheral blood.

The sequence derives from a male donor with ankylosing spondylitis. The sample taken for sequencing was synovial fluid, either unsorted or a sorted T cell fraction (not recorded which). V and J are TRBV7-6 and TRBJ2-3; no definite D call. The CDR3 bases are TGTGCCAGCAGCTTAGCGTTGGGAAGCACAGATACGCAGTATTTT. Its protein is CASSLALGSTDTQYF. The whole variable domain, filled in from reference TRBV7-6 and TRBJ2-3, reads GAGVSQSPRYKVTKRGQDVALRCDPISGHVSLYWYRQALGQGPEFLTYFNYEAQQDKSGLPNDRFSAERPEGSISTLTIQRTEQRDSAMYRCASSLALGSTDTQYFGPGTRLTVL.